This section outlines one TCR beta chain sequence together with its context. The sample is drawn from a study of blood T cell repertoires in COVID-19. Whole-study context: Samples taken during acute and convalescent COVID-19 were collected in the United States, Italy and Spain.

Participants spanned ages about 18 to 90 years and resided in fewer than 30 US areas. Original processing methods: Cell counts per sample came from amplifying reference gene primers. The assay was immunoSEQ multiplex PCR, and TCRdb's table has in-frame clones only and misses some. V and J calls and clone size are as listed in that table; D and trimming were resolved from the DNA. Among approximately 210,000 clones, around 87% were seen once, and the ten largest hold approximately 7.3%. The CDR3 totals 15 residues. Germline trimming cut 5 bases from V and 10 bases from J; bases unmatched to any gene: 10. In germline, CDR1 is SGHTA, CDR2 FQGNSA.

This TCR was sampled from a man between 25 and 39 years old in a cohort exposed to, infected with or recovered from COVID-19 (not recorded which). Sequencing input: PBMCs or T cells enriched from blood (not recorded which). The chain employs TRBV7-2 and TRBJ2-3; 12 nucleotides align to TRBD2. CDR3 region: CASSQFTSGGQAQYF. The CDR3 DNA is TGTGCCAGCAGCCAATTCACTAGCGGGGGGCAGGCGCAGTATTTT. The full variable domain, in which reference TRBV7-2 and TRBJ2-3 provide the parts outside the CDR3, is GAGVSQSPSNKVTEKGKDVELRCDPISGHTALYWYRQSLGQGLEFLIYFQGNSAPDKSGLPSDRFSAERTGGSVSTLTIQRTQQEDSAVYLCASSQFTSGGQAQYFGPGTRLTVL.